This paragraph covers one T cell receptor beta chain sequence. Antigen specificity is unknown. Of the isolated RNA, all was reverse transcribed, and so the sequenced material was expressed TCRB transcripts. Measured with immunoSEQ multiplex PCR; TCRdb has only the in-frame clones, and not every one. The sample shows some 290,000 clones, approximately 24% of them seen only once. CD4+ naive, central memory, regulatory and stem cell-like memory subsets were isolated by sorting on CD45RO/CCR7/CD25/CD127/CD95/CD27. The data belong to a study of beta chain features in type 1 diabetes. Study results and limitations: Cells that show high TCR expression could be over-represented by cDNA sequencing. Among patients with Type 1 diabetes, TCRB CDR3s were moderately but significantly shorter in every one of the four CD4+ subsets.

The ends were cut back, 2 bases at V and 1 base at J, with 11 bases in the middle. There are 15 residues in the CDR3. The germline CDR1 and CDR2 sequences are SEHNR and FQNEAQ (reference sequence). The receptor was isolated from a woman aged 25-40 years with type 1 diabetes. The rearrangement joins TRBV7-9 to TRBJ1-1, with D possibly matching TRBD1 (6 bases). Sequenced input: naive CD4+ T cells from blood. The DNA of the CDR3 is TGTGCCAGCAGCTTATTTTACAGGGAGAACACTGAAGCTTTCTTT. Protein: CASSLFYRENTEAFF.